This is a list of T cell receptor beta chains from one sample in a study of spatial heterogeneity in lung cancer. TCRdb analysed the 5' RACE reads with MiXCR anew, one entry per CDR3 protein. The table includes about 38,000 distinct CDR3 sequences, 7.5% to 8% detected once. Sequences were derived from PBMCs, sampled at surgery. The receptor source for this set is a male donor with early-stage non-small cell lung cancer. CDR3s include the opening cysteine and the closing phenylalanine or tryptophan. D genes are given only for firm matches. Where a row states a size, it is once, few, many or the class of an expanded clone; other rows omit it.

d_gene	v_gene	abundance	j_gene	CDR3aa	CDR3nt
.	TRBV4-2	many	TRBJ2-7	CASSQGVTTSYEQYF	TGTGCCAGCAGCCAAGGAGTAACTACATCCTACGAGCAGTACTTC
TRBD2	TRBV24-1	.	TRBJ2-5	CATSDLAGERETQYF	TGTGCCACCAGTGATTTGGCGGGAGAAAGAGAGACCCAGTACTTC
TRBD1	TRBV12-3/TRBV12-4	many	TRBJ1-5	CASSTTGGNQPQHF	TGTGCCAGCAGTACGACAGGGGGCAATCAGCCCCAGCATTTT
.	TRBV4-2	.	TRBJ2-1	CASSQVGGTNNEQFF	TGTGCCAGCAGCCAAGTTGGTGGAACTAACAATGAGCAGTTCTTC
.	TRBV6-2/TRBV6-3	many	TRBJ1-6	CASSYGYSPLHF	TGTGCCAGCAGTTACGGGTATTCACCCCTCCACTTT
TRBD2	TRBV25-1	many	TRBJ2-1	CASSDGAGGRSEQFF	TGTGCCAGCAGTGACGGGGCGGGAGGACGTAGTGAGCAGTTCTTC
.	TRBV18	many	TRBJ1-5	CASSPIHGQPQHF	TGTGCCAGCTCACCCATCCATGGTCAGCCCCAGCATTTT
.	TRBV5-1	many	TRBJ2-2	CASSLAGGPGELFF	TGCGCCAGCAGCTTGGCCGGAGGGCCCGGGGAGCTGTTTTTT
TRBD2	TRBV11-2	many	TRBJ2-1	CASSFDRGTSVPNEQFF	TGTGCCAGCAGCTTCGACCGAGGAACTAGCGTTCCCAATGAGCAGTTCTTC
.	TRBV20-1	many	TRBJ2-5	CSARPGTEETQYF	TGCAGTGCCCGTCCCGGGACGGAAGAGACCCAGTACTTC
.	TRBV7-2	.	TRBJ1-3	CASSLGIPGNTIYF	TGTGCCAGCAGCTTGGGAATTCCTGGAAACACCATATATTTT
.	TRBV7-2	.	TRBJ1-1	CASSSPRGPMNTEAFF	TGTGCCAGCAGTTCACCCAGGGGACCCATGAACACTGAAGCTTTCTTT
TRBD1	TRBV9	many	TRBJ2-3	CASSVGQGGATDTQYF	TGTGCCAGCAGCGTAGGACAGGGGGGAGCCACAGATACGCAGTATTTT
TRBD2	TRBV6-2/TRBV6-3	many	TRBJ2-1	CASSYSISSGTRTSYNEQFF	TGTGCCAGCAGTTACTCGATATCTAGCGGAACGAGGACTTCCTACAATGAGCAGTTCTTC
TRBD1	TRBV7-9	many	TRBJ2-3	CASSSGGIGTDTQYF	TGTGCCAGCAGCTCAGGGGGAATCGGCACAGATACGCAGTATTTT
.	TRBV12-3/TRBV12-4	many	TRBJ2-3	CASSGPPTGLAKADTQYF	TGTGCCAGCAGTGGCCCACCTACGGGACTCGCCAAGGCAGATACGCAGTATTTT
.	TRBV7-2	many	TRBJ2-5	CASRQLGGPGTQYF	TGTGCCAGCCGTCAGCTCGGGGGGCCGGGGACCCAGTACTTC
TRBD1	TRBV27	many	TRBJ1-4	CASSRGQGGEKLFF	TGTGCCAGCAGTCGGGGACAGGGAGGAGAAAAACTGTTTTTT
TRBD2	TRBV20-1	.	TRBJ2-1	CSASRDWREVPSSYNEQFF	TGCAGTGCTTCCCGGGATTGGCGGGAGGTTCCGAGCTCCTACAATGAGCAGTTCTTC
.	TRBV2	many	TRBJ2-2	CASTEGLASTGELFF	TGTGCCAGTACGGAGGGGCTAGCATCCACCGGGGAGCTGTTTTTT
.	TRBV6-2/TRBV6-3	many	TRBJ2-1	CASSQGGAWFF	TGTGCCAGCAGTCAAGGGGGGGCTTGGTTCTTC
TRBD1	TRBV10-2	many	TRBJ1-4	CASSLDRVNEKLFF	TGCGCCAGCAGCTTGGACAGGGTTAATGAAAAACTGTTTTTT
TRBD1	TRBV19	.	TRBJ2-1	CASTQRTGPYNEQFF	TGTGCCAGTACCCAACGGACAGGGCCCTACAATGAGCAGTTCTTC
TRBD1	TRBV7-3	.	TRBJ1-2	CASSQPGTGNYGYTF	TGTGCCAGCAGCCAACCCGGGACAGGCAACTATGGCTACACCTTC
TRBD1	TRBV20-1	few	TRBJ1-3	CSASTGRGSGNTIYF	TGCAGTGCTTCGACAGGGAGGGGATCTGGAAACACCATATATTTT
TRBD1	TRBV12-3/TRBV12-4	many	TRBJ1-2	CASSNRDSYGYTF	TGTGCCAGCAGTAACCGGGACAGCTATGGCTACACCTTC
TRBD1	TRBV6-6	many	TRBJ2-1	CASTRDRYNEQFF	TGTGCCAGCACCCGGGACAGGTACAATGAGCAGTTCTTC
.	TRBV7-9	few	TRBJ1-2	CASSLEGESYGYTF	TGTGCCAGCAGCTTAGAGGGGGAGAGCTATGGCTACACCTTC
.	TRBV7-2	few	TRBJ2-5	CASSRESQETQYF	TGTGCCAGCAGCCGGGAGTCCCAAGAGACCCAGTACTTC
.	TRBV20-1	many	TRBJ1-2	CSASYLQWDYGYTF	TGCAGTGCTAGTTATCTTCAGTGGGACTATGGCTACACCTTC
.	TRBV27	medium-sized	TRBJ1-1	CASSPVSRTEAFF	TGTGCCAGCAGTCCAGTGTCTCGTACTGAAGCTTTCTTT
.	TRBV5-6	many	TRBJ1-2	CATGTRTNYGYTF	TGTGCCACCGGGACACGGACTAACTATGGCTACACCTTC
.	TRBV7-9	many	TRBJ2-5	CASSDQGGGPETQYF	TGTGCCAGCAGCGACCAAGGAGGGGGCCCAGAGACCCAGTACTTC
.	TRBV6-6	.	TRBJ2-1	CASSPLGRREGNEQFF	TGTGCCAGCAGCCCCCTGGGTAGGCGGGAAGGAAATGAGCAGTTCTTC
.	TRBV30	.	TRBJ1-5	CAWEQDRDQPQHF	TGTGCCTGGGAGCAGGACCGCGATCAGCCCCAGCATTTT
TRBD2	TRBV9	.	TRBJ2-1	CASSINSGSTNEQFF	TGTGCCAGCAGCATTAACAGCGGGAGTACCAATGAGCAGTTCTTC
.	TRBV4-1	few	TRBJ2-1	CSSSQDSTVREQFF	TGCTCCAGCAGCCAAGACTCGACGGTGAGGGAGCAGTTCTTC
TRBD2	TRBV5-1	.	TRBJ2-5	CASSTPSGTETQYF	TGCGCCAGCAGCACCCCTAGCGGGACGGAGACCCAGTACTTC
.	TRBV7-3	many	TRBJ2-1	CASSLAEFPYNEQFF	TGTGCCAGCAGCTTAGCGGAATTTCCCTACAATGAGCAGTTCTTC